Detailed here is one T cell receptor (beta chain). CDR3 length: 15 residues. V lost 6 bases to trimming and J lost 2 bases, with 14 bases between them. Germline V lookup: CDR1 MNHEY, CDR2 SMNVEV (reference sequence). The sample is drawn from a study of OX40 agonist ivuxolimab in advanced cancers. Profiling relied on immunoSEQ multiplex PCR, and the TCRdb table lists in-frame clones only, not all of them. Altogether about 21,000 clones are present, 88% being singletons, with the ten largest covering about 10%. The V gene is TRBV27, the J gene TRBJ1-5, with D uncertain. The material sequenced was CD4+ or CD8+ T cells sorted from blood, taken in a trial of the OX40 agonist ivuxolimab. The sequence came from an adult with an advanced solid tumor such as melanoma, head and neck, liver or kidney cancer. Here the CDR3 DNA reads TGTGCCAGCAGGCCCCGGAATTGGGGCAATCAGCCCCAGCATTTT. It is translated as CASRPRNWGNQPQHF.